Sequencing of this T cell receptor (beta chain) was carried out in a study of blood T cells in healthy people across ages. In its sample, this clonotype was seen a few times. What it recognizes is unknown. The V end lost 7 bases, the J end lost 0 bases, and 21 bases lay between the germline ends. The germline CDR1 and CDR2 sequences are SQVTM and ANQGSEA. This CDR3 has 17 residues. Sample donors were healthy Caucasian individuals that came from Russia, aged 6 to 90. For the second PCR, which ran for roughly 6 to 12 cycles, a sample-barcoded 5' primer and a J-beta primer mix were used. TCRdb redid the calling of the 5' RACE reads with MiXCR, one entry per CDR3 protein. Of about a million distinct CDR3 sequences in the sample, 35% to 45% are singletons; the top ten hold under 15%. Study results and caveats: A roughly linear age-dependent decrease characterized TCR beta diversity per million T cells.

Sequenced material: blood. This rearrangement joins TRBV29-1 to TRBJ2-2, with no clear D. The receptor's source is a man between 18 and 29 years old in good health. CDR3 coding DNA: TGCAGCGGGAGTTTTTCGTTGGGCCAAGCGAACACCGGGGAGCTGTTTTTT. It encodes CSGSFSLGQANTGELFF.